These T cell receptor beta chains were read from a single sample in a study of blood T cell repertoires in COVID-19. TCRdb keeps only in-frame clones here, not all; method: immunoSEQ multiplex PCR. The data hold about 71,000 clones, with about nine tenths observed a single time. Sequenced: peripheral blood. Receptor source: an elderly woman with acute or convalescent COVID-19. The CDR3 runs from the conserved cysteine through the conserved F or W. D genes are given only for firm matches. Some rows have no size entry. The others give once, few or many, or a class for an expanded clone.

V gene	D gene	clone size	J gene	CDR3 protein	CDR3 DNA
TRBV5-3	-	-	TRBJ1-2	CARSLRVERKNAPFYGYTF	TGTGCCAGAAGCTTGCGGGTTGAAAGGAAGAACGCTCCCTTCTATGGCTACACCTTC
TRBV29-1	-	-	TRBJ1-2	CSVDDTDLGYTF	TGCAGCGTTGACGACACTGATCTCGGCTACACCTTC
TRBV28	-	few	TRBJ1-5	CASSLLPLTGQPQHF	TGTGCCAGCAGTTTGCTCCCCTTAACGGGTCAGCCCCAGCATTTT
TRBV5-4	-	-	TRBJ1-2	CASSLRQGPSYGYTF	TGTGCCAGCAGCTTACGCCAGGGCCCTTCCTATGGCTACACCTTC
TRBV25-1	-	-	TRBJ1-3	CASMIFEESSGNTIYF	TGTGCCAGCATGATATTCGAGGAGAGCTCTGGAAACACCATATATTTT
TRBV2	-	-	TRBJ1-3	CASTGTPAGNTIYF	TGTGCCAGCACCGGGACTCCCGCTGGAAACACCATATATTTT
TRBV5-1	TRBD2	-	TRBJ2-1	CASRGGNNEQFF	TGCGCCAGCAGGGGGGGGAACAATGAGCAGTTCTTC
TRBV7-3	-	-	TRBJ1-1	CASSSDLGGRAFF	TGTGCCAGCAGCTCGGACCTTGGGGGGAGGGCTTTCTTT
TRBV2	-	-	TRBJ1-1	CASSIQGNTEAFF	TGTGCCAGCAGCATACAGGGGAACACTGAAGCTTTCTTT
TRBV5-6	-	-	TRBJ1-5	CASSLQGNQPQHF	TGTGCCAGCAGCTTACAGGGAAATCAGCCCCAGCATTTT
TRBV5-8	-	-	TRBJ1-6	CASSLEDSFSYNSPLHF	TGTGCCAGCAGCTTGGAGGACAGCTTCTCCTATAATTCACCCCTCCACTTT
TRBV11-3	TRBD2	-	TRBJ2-1	CASSAGLAGVRGYNEQFF	TGTGCCAGCAGCGCGGGACTAGCGGGAGTAAGGGGCTACAATGAGCAGTTCTTC
TRBV7-5	-	-	TRBJ1-4	CARSGRGPNEKLFF	TGTGCCAGAAGCGGCAGGGGACCTAATGAAAAACTGTTTTTT
TRBV12-3/TRBV12-4	-	-	TRBJ1-4	CASSLGQDEKLFF	TGTGCCAGCAGTTTAGGACAAGACGAAAAACTGTTTTTT
TRBV4-2	-	-	TRBJ1-5	CASSQDGQGWQPQHF	TGTGCCAGCAGCCAAGATGGGCAGGGTTGGCAGCCCCAGCATTTT
TRBV5-6	TRBD1	-	TRBJ2-5	CASSLGQVLPETQYF	TGTGCCAGCAGTCTTGGACAGGTTCTACCGGAGACCCAGTACTTC
TRBV5-1	TRBD1	-	TRBJ2-5	CASSLLGTGEETQYF	TGCGCCAGCAGCTTGCTGGGGACAGGGGAAGAGACCCAGTACTTC
TRBV3-1/TRBV3-2	TRBD2	-	TRBJ2-3	CASSHITGSMGTSGGSTDTQYF	TGTGCCAGCAGCCACATAACAGGTTCCATGGGGACTAGCGGGGGAAGCACAGATACGCAGTATTTT
TRBV5-1	-	-	TRBJ2-3	CASSLALGGSTDTQYF	TGCGCCAGCAGCTTGGCGTTAGGGGGAAGCACAGATACGCAGTATTTT